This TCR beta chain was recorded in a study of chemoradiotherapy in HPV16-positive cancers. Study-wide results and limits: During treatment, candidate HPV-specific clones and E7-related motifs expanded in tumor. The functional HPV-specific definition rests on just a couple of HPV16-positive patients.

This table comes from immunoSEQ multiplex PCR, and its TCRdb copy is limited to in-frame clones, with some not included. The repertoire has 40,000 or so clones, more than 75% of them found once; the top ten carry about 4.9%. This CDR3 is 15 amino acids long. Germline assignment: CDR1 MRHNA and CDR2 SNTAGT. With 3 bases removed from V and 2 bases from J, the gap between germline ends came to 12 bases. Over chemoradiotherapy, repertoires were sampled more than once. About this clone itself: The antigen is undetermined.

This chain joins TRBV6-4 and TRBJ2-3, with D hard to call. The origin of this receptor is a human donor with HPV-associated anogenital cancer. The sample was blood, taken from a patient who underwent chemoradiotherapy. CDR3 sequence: CASSDPPPNTDTQYF. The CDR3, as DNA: TGTGCCAGCAGTGATCCTCCCCCAAACACAGATACGCAGTATTTT.